This TCR beta chain derives from a study of cytomegalovirus exposure and HLA in healthy donors. Findings of the study overall: Judged likely to be a sequencing artifact was a cluster of highly shared sequence variants. Among TCR beta chains, those listed as cytomegalovirus-associated numbered over 150.

The PCR had 60 Vbeta and 13 Jbeta primers. Profiling relied on immunoSEQ multiplex PCR, and the TCRdb table lists in-frame clones only, not all of them. The profile covers around 99,000 clones, with approximately 76% appearing a single time and approximately 2.4% taken by the ten largest. This CDR3 is built from 17 residues. V gave up 0 bases and J gave up 8 bases; unmatched junction bases: 10. Germline CDR1 and CDR2: SGHVS and FQNEAQ. To note about this clone: What it binds is not known.

The source is a man younger than 35 in good health and CMV-seronegative. The rearrangement links TRBV7-8 to TRBJ1-2; TRBD1 matches 12 bases. Specimen: PBMCs. CDR3 amino acids: CASSLAFRGTGGQGYTF. Written as DNA, the CDR3 is TGTGCCAGCAGCTTAGCTTTCCGAGGGACAGGGGGCCAGGGCTACACCTTC.